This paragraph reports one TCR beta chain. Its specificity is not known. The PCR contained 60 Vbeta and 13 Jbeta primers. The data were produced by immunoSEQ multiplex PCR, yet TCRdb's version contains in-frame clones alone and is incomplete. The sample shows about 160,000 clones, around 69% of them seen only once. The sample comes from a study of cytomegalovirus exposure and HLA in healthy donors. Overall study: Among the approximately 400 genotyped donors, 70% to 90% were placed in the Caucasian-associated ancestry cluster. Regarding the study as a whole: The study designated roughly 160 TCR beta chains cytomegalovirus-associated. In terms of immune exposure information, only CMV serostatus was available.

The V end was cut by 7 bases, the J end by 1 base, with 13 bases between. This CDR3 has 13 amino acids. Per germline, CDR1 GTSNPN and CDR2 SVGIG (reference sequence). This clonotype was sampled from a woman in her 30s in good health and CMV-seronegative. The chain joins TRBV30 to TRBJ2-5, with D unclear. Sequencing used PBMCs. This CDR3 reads CASLEDFQETQYF. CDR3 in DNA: TGTGCCTCCCTCGAGGATTTCCAAGAGACCCAGTACTTC.